Sequencing of this T cell receptor beta chain was carried out in a study of blood T cell repertoires in COVID-19. Overall study context: COVID-19 samples, acute and convalescent, were from the United States, Italy and Spain. From T cells, B-cell-depleted T cells, or PBMCs came the material, which was cDNA or gDNA.

In regard to this clone: One end of the junction varies from germline; a read error may be responsible.

The CDR3 length is 13 residues. Germline CDR1 is KGHSH and CDR2 is LQKENI. In the original workflow: Amplification from reference gene primers served as the basis for estimated nucleated cell counts. Method: immunoSEQ multiplex PCR; TCRdb's copy keeps in-frame clones and lacks some. From that table come the V and J calls and clone size; the DNA was used to work out D and trimming. This sample has under 200,000 clones, with around nine tenths found just once. The chain is built from TRBV18 and TRBJ1-3; D remains unclear. The sequenced material came from peripheral blood. This TCR came from a man in his 60s with active or convalescent COVID-19. The DNA for the CDR3 is TGTGCCAGCTCAGCACCAGCAGGAAACACCATATATTTT. As protein: CASSAPAGNTIYF.